A single sample gave rise to the 21 T cell receptor beta chains below, sequenced in a study of CD8+CD57+ T cells in acquired aplastic anemia. Genomic DNA constituted the template upon which TCR beta VDJ and CDR3 profiling was performed. TCRdb used MiXCR to reprocess the reads, holding one entry per CDR3 protein. The sample carries about 160,000 distinct CDR3 sequences, about 50% recorded once. Flow cytometry had shown expanded CD8+CD57+ cells in the patients chosen for sequencing. The specimen sequenced was sorted CD4+, CD8+, or CD8+CD57+ T cells (not recorded which) from PBMCs. These receptors were obtained from a human donor with aplastic anemia.

A word on this clonotype: At one end the junction does not follow the germline gene, possibly because of a read error. The J gene is TRBJ2-5, the V gene TRBV2, with 7 bases matching TRBD2. Germline V gives CDR1 SNHLY, CDR2 FYNNEI. This CDR3 comprises 13 residues. CDR3 sequence reads: CASSPTSEETQYF. Written as DNA, the CDR3 is TGTGCTAGCAGCCCCACTAGCGAAGAGACCCAGTACTTC.

The V call is TRBV29-1, the J call TRBJ2-6, with D maybe TRBD1 (6 bases). Germline CDR1 SQVTM, CDR2 ANQGSEA. The CDR3 contains 16 residues. V lost 4 bases and J lost 2, with 15 bases in between. Written as DNA, the CDR3 is TGCAGCGTTGCCGCTTCCAGGGGAGCTGGGGCCAACGTCCTGACTTTC. This translates into CSVAASRGAGANVLTF.

V usage is TRBV7-6 and J usage is TRBJ2-5, with D possibly matching TRBD2 (5 bases). Germline loops: CDR1 SGHVS, CDR2 FNYEAQ. The V and J ends lost 3 bases and 2 bases respectively, with 10 bases between them. The CDR3 is 14 amino acids. DNA of the CDR3: TGTGCCAGCAGCTTTTACAGCGGACAAGAGACCCAGTACTTC. It specifies CASSFYSGQETQYF.

The V call is TRBV15, the J call TRBJ2-3; a possible D gene is TRBD2 (5 bases). V lost 0 bases and J lost 5, with 12 bases in between. The CDR3 sequence is 15 residues long. Germline V gives CDR1 LNHNV, CDR2 YYDKDF (reference sequence). The CDR3 DNA reads as TGTGCCACCAGCAGAGATGGACTCCAGAAAGATACGCAGTATTTT. Translation: CATSRDGLQKDTQYF.

Turning to this clonotype: A much larger clone sits a single nucleotide away, making a read error possible. V is TRBV6-1 and J is TRBJ2-7, with 8 bases that match TRBD2. This CDR3 has 13 amino acids. Unmatched junction bases numbered 7, after V lost 6 bases and J lost 6 bases. The germline V gene encodes CDR1 MNHNS and CDR2 SASEGT. The CDR3 region is CASRGQAGAEQYF. In DNA, the CDR3 is TGTGCCAGCAGAGGACAAGCGGGAGCCGAGCAGTACTTC.

This clonotype was observed at least ten times. This rearrangement joins TRBV4-1 to TRBJ1-6; D is ambiguous. Trimming stripped 0 bases from V and 11 bases from J, with 17 bases between. The CDR3 is made up of 16 amino acids. Germline CDR1 and CDR2: MGHRA and YSYEKL. The CDR3 loop reads CASSQDLNPRYPPLHF. The CDR3 DNA sequence: TGCGCCAGCAGCCAAGATCTTAACCCGCGGTACCCACCCCTCCACTTT.

J is TRBJ2-7 and V is TRBV5-1, with 7 bases fitting TRBD2. This CDR3 spans 14 amino acids. Trimming at V came to 2 bases and at J to 2 bases, leaving 4 bases not matched to a gene. The germline gives CDR1 SGHRS, CDR2 YFSETQ. The CDR3 bases are TGCGCCAGCAGCTTTGCTAGCGGACCCTACGAGCAGTACTTC. Protein: CASSFASGPYEQYF.

V usage is TRBV7-2 and J usage is TRBJ1-1, with a weak D call TRBD1 (5 bases). The CDR3 loop spans 14 amino acids. V was trimmed by 3 bases and J by 4 bases, leaving 12 bases between them. The germline V gene encodes CDR1 SGHTA and CDR2 FQGNSA. The CDR3 nucleotides read TGTGCCAGCAGCTTGGGGAAGGGGTTCACTGAAGCTTTCTTT. This gives the protein CASSLGKGFTEAFF.

The V call is TRBV11-2, the J call TRBJ2-3; 11 bases fit TRBD2. Unmatched junction bases numbered 5, after V lost 4 bases and J lost 2 bases. The CDR3 has 16 amino acids. The germline CDR1 and CDR2 sequences are SGHAT and FQNNGV. CDR3 bases: TGTGCCAGCAGCTCTCCGACTAGCGGGGACACAGATACGCAGTATTTT. The encoded protein is CASSSPTSGDTDTQYF.

This CDR3 is CSAGTSGTDTQYF. The CDR3 DNA reads TGCAGTGCTGGGACTAGCGGAACAGATACGCAGTATTTT. The chain recombines TRBV20-1 with TRBJ2-3; 11 nucleotides align to TRBD2. This CDR3 contains 13 residues. The germline gives CDR1 DFQATT, CDR2 SNEGSKA (reference sequence). V was pared by 5 bases and J by 3 bases, with 1 base of the junction left unmatched.

In its sample, this clonotype was seen many times. This rearrangement joins TRBV24-1 to TRBJ2-1; D not resolved. Germline CDR1 is KGHDR and CDR2 is SFDVKD. Between the trimmed V and J ends, which lost 1 base and 5 bases, there was a span of 5 bases. This CDR3 has 13 amino acids. The CDR3 loop is CATSDFADNEQFF. In nucleotides, the CDR3 is TGTGCCACCAGTGATTTCGCCGACAATGAGCAGTTCTTC.

This clonotype has a single count. The chain is built from TRBV2 and TRBJ1-2; D call uncertain. The CDR3 has 14 residues. V shed 8 bases and J shed 2 bases, with 15 bases lying between them. Per germline, CDR1 SNHLY and CDR2 FYNNEI. CDR3 region: CASGPREDNYGYTF. The DNA of the CDR3 is TGTGCCAGCGGGCCTCGGGAGGACAACTATGGCTACACCTTC.

V is TRBV9 and J is TRBJ2-7; 7 nucleotides align to TRBD1. Germline CDR1 and CDR2: SGDLS and YYNGEE. The ends lost 3 bases at V and 3 bases at J; junction bases unmatched: 9. The CDR3 is made up of 15 amino acids. The CDR3 region is CASSGNRDRDYEQYF. Written as DNA, the CDR3 is TGTGCCAGCAGCGGGAACAGGGACAGAGACTACGAGCAGTACTTC.

This clonotype was counted between two and nine times. This chain connects TRBV29-1 to TRBJ2-1; D not certain. From germline, CDR1 is SQVTM and CDR2 ANQGSEA. The V and J ends lost 4 bases and 4 bases respectively, with 5 bases between them. The CDR3 runs 11 residues. This CDR3 is CSVAGYNEQFF. The DNA of the CDR3 is TGCAGCGTTGCTGGGTACAATGAGCAGTTCTTC.

This clonotype was recorded at least ten times. The chain uses TRBV6-2 or TRBV6-3 and TRBJ2-7; TRBD2 aligns across 8 bases. The CDR3 totals 14 residues. The germline gives CDR1 MNHEY, CDR2 SVGEGT. V lost 7 bases and J lost 5; bases outside the gene matches: 10. CDR3 residues: CASTDGLAGNEQYF. For the CDR3, the DNA is TGTGCCAGCACCGACGGACTAGCCGGGAACGAGCAGTACTTC.

This clonotype was recorded many times. This sequence joins TRBV30 and TRBJ2-7; 14 nucleotides match TRBD2. With 0 bases clipped from V and 5 bases from J, the junction kept 0 bases outside the gene matches. The CDR3 spans 14 residues. Per germline, CDR1 GTSNPN and CDR2 SVGIG (reference sequence). CDR3 residues: CAWSVGLAGDEQYF. The CDR3 DNA follows: TGTGCCTGGAGTGTGGGACTAGCGGGAGACGAGCAGTACTTC.

CDR3 sequence: CAISELTERGYEQYF. CDR3 DNA: TGTGCCATCAGTGAGTTAACGGAGCGGGGCTACGAGCAGTACTTC. The chain carries TRBV10-3 and TRBJ2-7; 7 positions agree with TRBD2. The trim removed 1 base at V and 3 bases at J, leaving 6 bases unmatched. This CDR3 has 15 residues. Germline CDR1 reads ENHRY; CDR2 reads SYGVKD.

The sample holds many counts of this clonotype. The chain couples TRBV20-1 to TRBJ2-3; D might be TRBD1 or TRBD2, each matching 5 bases. The V gene lost 0 bases and the J gene lost 0 bases, with 19 bases spanning the gap. This CDR3 region has 18 residues. Per the germline V gene, CDR1 is DFQATT and CDR2 is SNEGSKA (reference sequence). The CDR3 DNA reads as TGCAGTGCTAGAGATCTAGAGGGGCCAATGACTAGCACAGATACGCAGTATTTT. Its translation is CSARDLEGPMTSTDTQYF.

The J gene is TRBJ2-7, the V gene TRBV25-1; the match to TRBD1 covers 9 bases. V shed 4 bases, J shed 7 bases, and the junction held 11 bases outside the gene matches. This CDR3 is 15 amino acids long. In germline, CDR1 is MGHDK, CDR2 SYGVNS. The CDR3, as DNA: TGTGCCAGCAGTGGATTGGACAGGGGAGTGAGAGAGCAGTACTTC. Translation: CASSGLDRGVREQYF.

There are many counts of this clonotype. The chain carries TRBV6-1 and TRBJ2-3, with TRBD2 matching over 10 bases. Germline CDR1 and CDR2: MNHNS and SASEGT. Unmatched junction bases numbered 5, after V lost 1 base and J lost 4 bases. This CDR3 spans 16 amino acids. The DNA for the CDR3 is TGTGCCAGCAGTGAAGGAGGACTAGCGGTCTCAGATACGCAGTATTTT. This sequence encodes CASSEGGLAVSDTQYF.

The chain has TRBV7-2 and TRBJ1-5; D call uncertain. Germline CDR1 is SGHTA and CDR2 is FQGNSA. With 1 base removed from V and 3 bases from J, the gap between germline ends came to 4 bases. CDR3 length: 13 residues. For the CDR3, the DNA is TGTGCCAGCAGCTTAGAGTACAATCAGCCCCAGCATTTT. The encoded protein is CASSLEYNQPQHF.